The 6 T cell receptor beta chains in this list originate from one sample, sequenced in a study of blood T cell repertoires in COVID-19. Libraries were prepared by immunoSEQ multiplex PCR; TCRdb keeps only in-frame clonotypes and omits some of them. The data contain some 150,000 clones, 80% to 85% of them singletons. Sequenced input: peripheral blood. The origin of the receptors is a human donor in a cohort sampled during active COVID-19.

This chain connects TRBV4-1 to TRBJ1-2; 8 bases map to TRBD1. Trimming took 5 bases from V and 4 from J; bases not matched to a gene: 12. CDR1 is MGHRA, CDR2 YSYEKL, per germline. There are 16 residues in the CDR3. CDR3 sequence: CASSLNSDRGVYGYTF. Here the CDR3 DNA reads TGCGCCAGCAGCTTAAACTCCGACAGGGGTGTCTATGGCTACACCTTC.

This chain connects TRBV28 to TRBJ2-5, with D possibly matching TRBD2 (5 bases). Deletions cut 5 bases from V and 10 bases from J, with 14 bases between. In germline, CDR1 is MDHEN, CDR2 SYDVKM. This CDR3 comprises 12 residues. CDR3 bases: TGTGCCAGCAGTAAACCGCCCCGGGACCAGTACTTC. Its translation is CASSKPPRDQYF.

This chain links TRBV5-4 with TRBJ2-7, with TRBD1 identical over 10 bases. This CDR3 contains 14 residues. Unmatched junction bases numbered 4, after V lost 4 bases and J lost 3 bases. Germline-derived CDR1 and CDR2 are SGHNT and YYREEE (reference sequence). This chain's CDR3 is CASSPGQGIYEQYF. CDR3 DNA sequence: TGTGCCAGCAGCCCGGGACAGGGGATCTACGAGCAGTACTTC.

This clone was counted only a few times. The CDR3: CAISAGTGRNTIYF. CDR3 DNA: TGTGCCATCAGCGCGGGGACAGGAAGAAACACCATATATTTT. V and J are TRBV10-3 and TRBJ1-3; 8 bases align to TRBD1. Germline lookup yields CDR1 ENHRY and CDR2 SYGVKD. J was trimmed by 5 bases and V by 6 bases; bases with no gene match: 6. The CDR3 loop spans 14 amino acids.

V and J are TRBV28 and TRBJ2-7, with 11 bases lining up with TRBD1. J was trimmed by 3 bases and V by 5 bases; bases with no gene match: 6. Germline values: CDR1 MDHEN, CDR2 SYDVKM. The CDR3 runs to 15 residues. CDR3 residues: CASSQGGQGDYEQYF. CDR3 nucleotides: TGTGCCAGCAGTCAGGGGGGACAGGGGGACTACGAGCAGTACTTC.

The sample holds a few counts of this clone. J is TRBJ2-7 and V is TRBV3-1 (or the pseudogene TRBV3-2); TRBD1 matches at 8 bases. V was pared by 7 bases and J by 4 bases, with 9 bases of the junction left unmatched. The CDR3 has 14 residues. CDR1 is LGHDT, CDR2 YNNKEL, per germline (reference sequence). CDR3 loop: CASNYGQGGYEQYF. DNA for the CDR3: TGTGCCAGCAATTATGGACAGGGCGGGTACGAGCAGTACTTC.